This T cell receptor (beta chain) was recovered during a study of shared clonotypes between healthy human individuals (dated by TCRdb to about 2020). Regarding the complete study: A couple of women and a few men aged 18 to 49 years were included in the cohort. Different laboratories and diverse techniques were used to prepare libraries and sequence TCR repertoires, to increase sequencing depth and limit assay-specific biases. Blood TCR repertoires of about five healthy adults were deeply sequenced to estimate repertoire size and the extent of clonotype sharing between individuals. Leukapheresis yielded between about 0.94 and 8.9 billion PBMCs per donor.

The donors were healthy, HIV-negative adults who had no recently reported acute infections or vaccinations. Every donor was a Caucasian adult living in Nashville, Tennessee, USA. For unsorted samples, tens of millions of PBMCs were counted, and genomic DNA was extracted using the QIAamp DNA Blood Mini kit. Blood was obtained by leukapheresis, after which PBMCs were separated by Ficoll-Histopaque density gradient centrifugation and cryopreserved in liquid nitrogen vapor phase. As regards this clone: Its antigen remains undetermined. No base-level quality is on record; no much larger clone is a single base apart.

Paper-wide results and their limitations: Only blood was sampled, and tissue TCR repertoires likely differ from those in blood. Because the study included only a small number of donors, the genetic and exposure-history diversity represented was limited. Based on pairwise subsampling, the degree of clonotype sharing among donors was expected to be affected by sequencing depth.

Compared with germline, V lacks 7 bases and J lacks 0 bases; bases without a gene match: 4. The CDR3 numbers 14 residues from cysteine through phenylalanine. The only DNA kept is the CDR3, 42 bases in frame from the first base. Taken from the germline V gene, the CDR1 and CDR2 loops are SGHDN and FVKESK. TCR CDR3 regions were amplified from genomic DNA by multiplex PCR using the deep immunoSEQ assay. Extracted genomic DNA from each cell subset was distributed evenly across all wells of several immunoSEQ 96-well plates, and each plate was treated as a replicate. Each replicate PCR for unsorted PBMC received 300 to 350 ng genomic DNA, equal to approximately 30,000 T cell genomes. Genomic DNA from unsorted PBMC was sequenced over ten immunoSEQ deep assay plates. The purified libraries were quantified using a Qubit 3.0 fluorometer, sized with a Bioanalyzer 2100, and then quantified again using the KAPA Library Quantification kit. A separate single-read 150-cycle Illumina NextSeq 550 flow cell was used to sequence each immunoSEQ 96-well plate. The published analysis was carried out like this. Because only junctional sequences without quality scores were contained in the immunoSEQ output, filtering matching that applied to full-length reads could not be performed. To assign V/J genes and CDR3, sequences were annotated against IMGT germline references using PyIR, a Python wrapper for IgBLAST v1.9. Reads were filtered out if the reads had weak V/J assignments (E-value above 1e-6), no CDR3, stop codons, out-of-frame junctions, or ambiguous translated residues. V3J clonotypes were defined as sequences sharing the same inferred V gene, J gene, and CDR3 amino acid sequence. To compute the percentage overlap between repertoires, the number of shared unique clonotypes was divided by the size of the smaller repertoire. Richness of each repertoire was evaluated using RTK rarefaction, the Chao1 estimator, and Recon v2.1 estimates of unobserved clonotypes. TCRdb limited this immuneACCESS table to in-frame rearrangements with V and J called. A share of clones is missing; checked studies link under half to unresolved V genes, and the rest is unexplained. Clonal size and the V and J genes are those of that table, whereas D and trimming came from the DNA. The sample includes about half a million clones, with approximately 82% observed a single time. 12% of the sample rests with the top ten.

The sample taken for sequencing was PBMCs. The chain joins TRBV14 to TRBJ2-7; the junction holds 9 bases that match TRBD2. This receptor was obtained from a woman in her thirties or forties in good health. Some clones in this sample may be carry-over from other donors' samples. The bases read TGTGCCAGCAACTTAGCGGGAGTCTCCTACGAGCAGTACTTC. Its protein reads: CASNLAGVSYEQYF.